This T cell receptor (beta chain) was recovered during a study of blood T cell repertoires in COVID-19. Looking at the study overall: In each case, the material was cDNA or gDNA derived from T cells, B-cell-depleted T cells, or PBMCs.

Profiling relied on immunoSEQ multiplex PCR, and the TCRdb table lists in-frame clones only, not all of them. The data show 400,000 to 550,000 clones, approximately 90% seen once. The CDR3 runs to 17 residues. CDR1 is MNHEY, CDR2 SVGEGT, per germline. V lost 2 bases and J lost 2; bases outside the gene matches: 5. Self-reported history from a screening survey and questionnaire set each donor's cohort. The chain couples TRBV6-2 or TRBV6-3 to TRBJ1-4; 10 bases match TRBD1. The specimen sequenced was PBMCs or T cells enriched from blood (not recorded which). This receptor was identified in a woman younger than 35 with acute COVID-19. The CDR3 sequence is CASSYGTGVSTNEKLFF. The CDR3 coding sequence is TGTGCCAGCAGTTACGGGACAGGGGTTTCTACTAATGAAAAACTGTTTTTT.